This entry features one T cell receptor beta chain sequence. These data come from a study of T cell changes during pregnancy in multiple sclerosis. Profiling relied on immunoSEQ multiplex PCR, and the TCRdb table lists in-frame clones only, not all of them. The sample lists some 90,000 clones, 90% to 95% occurring once. The CDR3 runs 13 residues. Per the germline V gene, CDR1 is LNHDA and CDR2 is SQIVND (reference sequence). J lost 6 bases, V lost 5 bases, and 4 bases had no gene match. The input for sequencing was peripheral blood, taken after pregnancy. This sequence originates from a female donor in good health, enrolled as a control in a pregnancy study. The genes are TRBV19 and TRBJ1-5, with 7 bases identical to TRBD1. The CDR3 region is CASSATGFQPQHF. The CDR3 nucleotides are TGTGCCAGTAGTGCGACAGGGTTTCAGCCCCAGCATTTT.